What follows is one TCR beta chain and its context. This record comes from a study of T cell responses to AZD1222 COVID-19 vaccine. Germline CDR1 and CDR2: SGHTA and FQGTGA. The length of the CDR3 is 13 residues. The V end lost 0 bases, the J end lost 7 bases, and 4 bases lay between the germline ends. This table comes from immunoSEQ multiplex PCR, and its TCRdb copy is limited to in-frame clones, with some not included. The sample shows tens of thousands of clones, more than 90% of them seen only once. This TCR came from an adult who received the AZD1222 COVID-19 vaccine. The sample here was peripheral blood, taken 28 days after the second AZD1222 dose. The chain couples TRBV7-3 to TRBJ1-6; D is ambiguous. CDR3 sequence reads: CASSLTENSPLHF. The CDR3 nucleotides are TGTGCCAGCAGCTTAACGGAGAATTCACCCCTCCACTTT.